The rows below give T cell receptor beta chains drawn from one sample of a study of blood T cell repertoires in COVID-19. Data came from immunoSEQ multiplex PCR; TCRdb stores just in-frame clones and leaves some out. The table includes 90,000 to 100,000 clones, about nine tenths detected once. Sequenced material: peripheral blood. All receptors derive from a man in his fifties or sixties with acute or convalescent COVID-19. The CDR3 runs from the conserved cysteine through the conserved F or W.

CDR3aa	j_gene	v_gene
CASRVSSGNTIYF	TRBJ1-3	TRBV6-5
CASFDRDTDTQYF	TRBJ2-3	TRBV4-2
CASSDPTRGGDGYTF	TRBJ1-2	TRBV7-9
CASSLRPGTEISNEQFF	TRBJ2-1	TRBV11-3
CASSLEREVRGTDTQYF	TRBJ2-3	TRBV5-5
CASSTTGTANTGELFF	TRBJ2-2	TRBV9
CASSQELGRGMNTEAFF	TRBJ1-1	TRBV3-1/TRBV3-2
CASTEQGLPNTEAFF	TRBJ1-1	TRBV19
CASSFDFRTGGIGDNQPQHF	TRBJ1-5	TRBV6-2/TRBV6-3
CASSPKGAGSYEQYF	TRBJ2-7	TRBV7-6
CASRLAGNSDTQYF	TRBJ2-3	TRBV7-9
CASSNRLVTGNEQFF	TRBJ2-1	TRBV19
CASSRGTGTSNTEAFF	TRBJ1-1	TRBV14
CASSTDRITSGSSNEQFF	TRBJ2-1	TRBV19
CASSATLGRSTDTQYF	TRBJ2-3	TRBV9
CASSPDSTNTGELFF	TRBJ2-2	TRBV13
CASSLVAGVSSDTQYF	TRBJ2-3	TRBV5-1
CASSQGPGGGTQYF	TRBJ2-3	TRBV3-1/TRBV3-2
CAISGHRANAEAFF	TRBJ1-1	TRBV10-3
CAISGTGSPTEAFF	TRBJ1-1	TRBV10-3
CASSPGLTVYEQYF	TRBJ2-7	TRBV11-2
CAISESFTPAGQETQYF	TRBJ2-5	TRBV10-3
CACDKLYGYTF	TRBJ1-2	TRBV30
CASSRDRVSYNEQFF	TRBJ2-1	TRBV6-5
CASSPQTGGLSGNTIYF	TRBJ1-3	TRBV11-3
CASGLRLASGTLGNEQFF	TRBJ2-1	TRBV12-5
CASSLGLVAYEQYF	TRBJ2-7	TRBV9
CASSLDSARGFGYTF	TRBJ1-2	TRBV11-3
CSVRWQGPNTEAFF	TRBJ1-1	TRBV29-1
CASSPRDGRGTDTQYF	TRBJ2-3	TRBV5-1
CASSFGVREQYF	TRBJ2-7	TRBV7-9
CASSLVMQGGEKLFF	TRBJ1-4	TRBV7-8
CASRETGGIGNQPQHF	TRBJ1-5	TRBV19
CASSSRDFDDTQYF	TRBJ2-3	TRBV5-4
CASSIEGTGGIGGYTF	TRBJ1-2	TRBV19
CASSLLASGRAAGANVLTF	TRBJ2-6	TRBV7-3
CASSPDRGDTEAFF	TRBJ1-1	TRBV16
CASGLRGPQHF	TRBJ1-5	TRBV12-5
CASSGGERDEKLFF	TRBJ1-4	TRBV5-1
CASSERWGVQAKTEAFF	TRBJ1-1	TRBV6-1
CASSSGLAGGPDEQYF	TRBJ2-7	TRBV7-9
CASSQRGPFGYTF	TRBJ1-2	TRBV3-1/TRBV3-2
CSVEYSENTEAFF	TRBJ1-1	TRBV29-1
CASSPQLAGGNEQFF	TRBJ2-1	TRBV14
CASSLRWGETQYF	TRBJ2-5	TRBV11-3
CASTHRRANTGELFF	TRBJ2-2	TRBV7-8
CASSPDRDELFF	TRBJ2-2	TRBV11-3
CASSLAGSSGKYF	TRBJ2-5	TRBV7-2
CASSTNPVTGSLRRPYNEQFF	TRBJ2-1	TRBV5-1
CASVGTGNEQFF	TRBJ2-1	TRBV6-5
CASSLDSGPNYGYTF	TRBJ1-2	TRBV3-1/TRBV3-2
CASAERAALISDTQYF	TRBJ2-3	TRBV4-1
CASSLSVYNTIYF	TRBJ1-3	TRBV7-2
CASSIPGGSTEAFF	TRBJ1-1	TRBV19
CASSGYSGSSYEQYF	TRBJ2-7	TRBV10-2